A selection of T cell receptor beta chains follows, all from one sample in a study of OX40 agonist ivuxolimab in advanced cancers. Generated by immunoSEQ multiplex PCR, the TCRdb table keeps only in-frame clones and is missing some. The sample consists of some 65,000 clones, 89% of them appearing once. Here the sequenced sample was CD4+ or CD8+ T cells sorted from blood, taken in a trial of the OX40 agonist ivuxolimab. The origin of the receptors is an adult with an advanced solid tumor such as melanoma, head and neck, liver or kidney cancer. Each CDR3 is given with its conserved first and last residue. D genes are given only for firm matches. Clone size is shown for a subset of rows, as once, few, many or a class of expanded clone.

.	TRBJ2-1	TRBD2	TRBV30	CAWSGGASGSMYNEQFF	TGTGCCTGGAGCGGAGGGGCTAGCGGGAGTATGTACAATGAGCAGTTCTTC
.	TRBJ1-1	.	TRBV2	CAASRPDQGNTEAFF	TGTGCCGCCAGCAGGCCCGATCAGGGGAACACTGAAGCTTTCTTT
.	TRBJ2-3	.	TRBV2	CASRPITGSGPDTQYF	TGTGCCAGCAGACCCATTACAGGGTCTGGGCCAGATACGCAGTATTTT
.	TRBJ2-5	.	TRBV7-3	CASSLGTGNQETQYF	TGTGCCAGCAGCTTAGGTACAGGGAATCAAGAGACCCAGTACTTC
.	TRBJ2-3	TRBD2	TRBV7-6	CASSLSGGSSDTQYF	TGTGCCAGCAGCTTATCGGGCGGGAGCTCAGATACGCAGTATTTT
.	TRBJ2-3	TRBD1	TRBV7-9	CASSDRDRGGADTQYF	TGTGCCAGCAGCGACCGGGACAGGGGGGGCGCAGATACGCAGTATTTT
.	TRBJ1-2	TRBD1	TRBV27	CASRPGQGLRGYTF	TGTGCCAGCAGGCCGGGACAGGGTTTAAGGGGCTACACCTTC
.	TRBJ2-7	.	TRBV20-1	CSANSYEQYF	TGCAGTGCTAACTCCTACGAGCAGTACTTC
.	TRBJ2-7	TRBD2	TRBV7-8	CASSHGTSGSYEQYF	TGTGCCAGCAGCCATGGGACTAGCGGCTCCTACGAGCAGTACTTC
.	TRBJ2-1	TRBD2	TRBV19	CASSGGLAGFDEQFF	TGTGCCAGTAGCGGGGGACTAGCGGGATTTGATGAGCAGTTCTTC
.	TRBJ2-3	.	TRBV28	CASSLWGDTQYF	TGTGCCAGCAGTTTATGGGGAGATACGCAGTATTTT
.	TRBJ1-1	.	TRBV27	CASRDENTEAFF	TGTGCCAGCAGGGATGAAAACACTGAAGCTTTCTTT
.	TRBJ2-7	TRBD1	TRBV7-8	CASSQSTGDNEQYF	TGTGCCAGCAGCCAATCGACAGGGGATAACGAGCAGTACTTC
.	TRBJ2-7	.	TRBV7-9	CASSLRDLTTYEQYF	TGTGCCAGCAGCCTCCGGGACTTGACCACCTACGAGCAGTACTTC
once	TRBJ1-1	.	TRBV19	CASSIGTGIEAFF	TGTGCCAGTAGTATAGGCACGGGGATTGAAGCTTTCTTT
.	TRBJ1-2	TRBD1	TRBV9	CASSVGQGVHGYTF	TGTGCCAGCAGCGTAGGACAGGGGGTACATGGCTACACCTTC
.	TRBJ2-3	.	TRBV23-1	CASSRWTSTDTQYF	TGCGCCAGCAGTCGGTGGACTAGCACAGATACGCAGTATTTT
.	TRBJ1-2	.	TRBV6-1	CASRGPRDAAGYTF	TGTGCCAGCAGAGGCCCTCGTGACGCAGCGGGCTACACCTTC
.	TRBJ1-1	.	TRBV10-3	CAISERVGEGFF	TGTGCCATCAGTGAGAGGGTAGGAGAAGGGTTCTTT
.	TRBJ2-1	TRBD2	TRBV19	CASSVTSVNEQFF	TGTGCCAGTAGTGTTACTAGCGTCAATGAGCAGTTCTTC
.	TRBJ2-7	.	TRBV27	CASGSGSYEQYF	TGTGCCAGCGGGAGCGGTTCCTACGAGCAGTACTTC
.	TRBJ2-2	.	TRBV13	CASSFLTGELFF	TGTGCCAGCAGCTTCTTAACCGGGGAGCTGTTTTTT